These T cell receptor beta chains were read from a single sample in a study of response to subunit inactivated influenza vaccine. TCRdb independently ran MiXCR on the RT-PCR reads; one entry per CDR3 protein. Among 500,000 to 600,000 distinct CDR3 sequences, around 15% were seen once, and the ten largest hold 8.5% to 14%. Here the sequenced sample was PBMCs from blood, taken 11 to 12 days after vaccination. The receptors here all came from a man between 50 and 59 years old who received an inactivated influenza vaccine. CDR3s include the opening cysteine and the closing phenylalanine or tryptophan. A D gene is named only where the DNA matches it firmly. Size is stated for part of the rows, as once, few or many counts, or as a class when the clone is expanded.

J,length,size,D,V,DNA,CDR3
TRBJ2-7,12,-,-,TRBV19,TGTGCCAGTAGTATTCCCAACCACGAGCAGTACTTC,CASSIPNHEQYF
TRBJ2-7,14,few,-,TRBV4-1,TGCGCCAGCAGCCCGGACTCCCTAGGCGCCGAGCAGTACTTC,CASSPDSLGAEQYF
TRBJ2-1,15,many,-,TRBV28,TGTGCCAGCATCTCTTACCAGCGGTTGAACAATGAGCAGTTCTTC,CASISYQRLNNEQFF
TRBJ1-2,12,few,-,TRBV3-1,TGTGCCAGCAGCCAATCCAGCTATGGCTACACCTTC,CASSQSSYGYTF
TRBJ2-1,15,few,TRBD2,TRBV12-3/TRBV12-4,TGTGCCAGCACCTTACTAGCGGGGGCTTCCAATGAGCAGTTCTTC,CASTLLAGASNEQFF
TRBJ2-1,15,few,TRBD2,TRBV3-1,TGTGCCAGCAGCCAAGGGATCCGGGGGGGCAATGAGCAGTTCTTC,CASSQGIRGGNEQFF
TRBJ1-1,13,few,-,TRBV20-1,TGCAGTGCTACGGACGGAAAGAACACTGAAGCTTTCTTT,CSATDGKNTEAFF
TRBJ1-1,16,few,-,TRBV5-5,TGTGCCAGCAGCTTGTCGAAATGGGCTATGAACACTGAAGCTTTCTTT,CASSLSKWAMNTEAFF
TRBJ1-1,13,few,-,TRBV6-2/TRBV6-3,TGTGCCACCTCCAAACCGGGCAAGAATGAAGCTTTCTTT,CATSKPGKNEAFF
TRBJ1-1,16,many,TRBD1,TRBV15,TGTGCCACCAGCAGAGAGCCCTTCAGGGGGGGCGCTGAAGCTTTCTTT,CATSREPFRGGAEAFF
TRBJ2-3,17,many,TRBD2,TRBV7-2,TGTGCCAGCAGCTTACGGGGGAGGGCCCTAAATGCAGATACGCAGTATTTT,CASSLRGRALNADTQYF
TRBJ2-5,15,many,TRBD2,TRBV20-1,TGCAGTGCTCTCGGGACTAGCGGATTTAAAGAGACCCAGTACTTC,CSALGTSGFKETQYF
TRBJ2-2,15,-,-,TRBV23-1,TGCGCCAGCAGTCAAAGAGCCAGGAACACCGGGGAGCTGTTTTTT,CASSQRARNTGELFF
TRBJ1-1,12,many,-,TRBV30,TGTGCCTGGAGAAGACAGGTCACTGAAGCTTTCTTT,CAWRRQVTEAFF
TRBJ1-5,14,many,-,TRBV10-3,TGTGCCAGCTGGGTTGGGGTGCAGCGTCAGCCCCAGCATTTT,CASWVGVQRQPQHF